The 9 T cell receptor beta chains listed next were all sequenced from one sample in a study of blood T cells in healthy people across ages. Sample-barcoded 5' priming and a J-beta primer mix drove a second PCR of about 6 to 11 cycles. TCRdb independently ran MiXCR on the 5' RACE reads; one entry per CDR3 protein. The repertoire includes 1.5 million to 2 million distinct CDR3 sequences, 30% to 40% of them detected once, and about 21% sits in the top ten. Sequencing was done on a sample of blood. The receptors here all came from a human donor in good health.

This clonotype has more than one count but fewer than ten. The chain employs TRBV7-9 and TRBJ1-6; D unresolved. The V end lost 5 bases, the J end lost 7 bases, and 15 bases lay between the germline ends. CDR3 length: 15 amino acids. From germline, CDR1 is SEHNR and CDR2 FQNEAQ (reference sequence). CDR3 region: CASSPSWTENSPLHF. As DNA, the CDR3 is TGTGCCAGCAGCCCTTCCTGGACGGAGAATTCACCCCTCCACTTT.

The V call is TRBV4-3, the J call TRBJ2-1, with a weak D call TRBD1 (5 bases). CDR1 is LGHNA, CDR2 YSLEER, per germline. Trimming pared 0 bases from V and 6 bases from J, leaving 15 bases between. The CDR3 is 16 residues long. In nucleotides, the CDR3 is TGCGCCAGCAGCCAAGATATTTCTTACAGGACCAATGAGCAGTTCTTC. As protein: CASSQDISYRTNEQFF.

This clonotype was recorded a few times. This chain connects TRBV12-3 or TRBV12-4 to TRBJ2-3; D remains ambiguous. The CDR3 is 11 residues long. Trimming left V 8 bases short and J 7 bases short, with 10 bases between. CDR3 sequence reads: CASGIGNTQYF. In DNA form, the CDR3 reads TGTGCCAGCGGAATAGGAAATACGCAGTATTTT.

The rearrangement uses TRBV19 and TRBJ2-3, with a tentative D call TRBD2 (6 bases). The CDR3 is made up of 17 amino acids. The ends were cut back, 2 bases at V and 0 bases at J, with 15 bases in the middle. The germline V gene encodes CDR1 LNHDA and CDR2 SQIVND (reference sequence). The CDR3 loop reads CASSIIVGGSSTDTQYF. The DNA of the CDR3 is TGTGCCAGTAGTATAATTGTGGGGGGAAGTAGCACAGATACGCAGTATTTT.

The rearrangement joins TRBV20-1 to TRBJ1-2; D may be TRBD1 (5 bases). The CDR3 loop spans 16 amino acids. The germline V gene has CDR1 DFQATT and CDR2 SNEGSKA (reference sequence). Trimming left V 0 bases short and J 0 bases short, with 14 bases between. The CDR3 loop is CSARDREGPSNYGYTF. The CDR3 DNA sequence: TGCAGTGCTAGAGATAGGGAGGGGCCATCTAACTATGGCTACACCTTC.

In nucleotides, the CDR3 is TGTGCCAGCAGCTTAAACAGGAACGAAAAACTGTTTTTT. Its protein product is CASSLNRNEKLFF. V and J are TRBV7-3 and TRBJ1-4; weak D call: TRBD1 (5 bases). From germline, CDR1 is SGHTA and CDR2 FQGTGA. The V end was cut by 1 base, the J end by 8 bases, with 8 bases between. The CDR3 has 13 residues.

About this clonotype: One end of the junction varies from germline; a read error may be responsible. V usage is TRBV20-1 and J usage is TRBJ2-4; TRBD1 agrees at 8 bases. The germline V gene encodes CDR1 DFQATT and CDR2 SNEGSKA (reference sequence). CDR3 length equals 11 residues. The CDR3 sequence: CSARVGDRTYF. The CDR3 DNA sequence: TGCAGTGCCAGAGTGGGGGACAGGACGTACTTC.

The chain links TRBV4-2 to TRBJ2-2; possibly TRBD2 for D (7 bases). The CDR3 sequence is 17 residues long. Trimming cost V 1 base and J 7 bases, with 19 bases left between them. In germline, CDR1 is LGHNA, CDR2 YNFKEQ. The CDR3 sequence is CASSQATGGLFVGELFF. CDR3 in DNA: TGTGCCAGCAGCCAAGCGACGGGGGGCCTATTTGTCGGGGAGCTGTTTTTT.

V and J are TRBV15 and TRBJ2-3, with a possible D match to TRBD1 (5 bases). CDR3 length: 14 amino acids. Trimming cost V 5 bases and J 4 bases, with 13 bases left between them. Per the germline V gene, CDR1 is LNHNV and CDR2 is YYDKDF (reference sequence). The CDR3 nucleotides are TGTGCCACCAGCGGTTCTCAGGGATCAGATACGCAGTATTTT. Translated, it gives CATSGSQGSDTQYF.